A single sample is the source of the 29 T cell receptor beta chains below, sequenced in a study of blood T cell repertoires in COVID-19. Clones were sequenced by immunoSEQ multiplex PCR, and TCRdb holds only the in-frame ones, with some missing. The data contain some 57,000 clones, around 89% of them singletons. Sequenced sample: peripheral blood. Source of these receptors: a man aged 60 to 69 with acute or convalescent COVID-19.

The sample holds one count of this clone. The chain recombines TRBV5-4 with TRBJ2-1, with D possibly matching TRBD2 (5 bases). The germline V gene encodes CDR1 SGHNT and CDR2 YYREEE (reference sequence). The germline V and J ends were trimmed by 0 bases and 8 bases, with 15 bases remaining between them. This CDR3 is 15 amino acids long. CDR3 DNA: TGTGCCAGCAGCTTGGCCCTAGCCTACGACGATGAGCAGTTCTTC. Translating it yields CASSLALAYDDEQFF.

The gene calls are TRBV5-6 and TRBJ2-1; 9 bases match TRBD2. The germline gives CDR1 SGHDT, CDR2 YYEEEE. This CDR3 is 14 amino acids long. V gave up 0 bases and J gave up 6 bases; unmatched junction bases: 1. The CDR3 reads CASSLERGVNEQFF. In DNA, the CDR3 is TGTGCCAGCAGCTTGGAGCGGGGGGTCAATGAGCAGTTCTTC. Combining the CDR3 with reference TRBV5-6 and TRBJ2-1 gives the whole variable domain DAGVTQSPTHLIKTRGQQVTLRCSPKSGHDTVSWYQQALGQGPQFIFQYYEEEERQRGNFPDRFSGHQFPNYSSELNVNALLLGDSALYLCASSLERGVNEQFFGPGTRLTVL.

The chain couples TRBV5-8 to TRBJ2-5, with D perhaps TRBD1 (6 bases). This CDR3 contains 15 residues. V was clipped by 0 bases and J by 2 bases, with 11 bases between them. Germline CDR1 and CDR2: SGHTS and YDEGEE. The CDR3 nucleotides read TGTGCCAGCAGCTTGGGGACAGTCTCTCAAGAGACCCAGTACTTC. Translated, it gives CASSLGTVSQETQYF.

The chain's CDR3 is CSVGSSTYGYTF. Written as DNA, the CDR3 is TGCAGCGTTGGGAGCAGCACCTATGGCTACACCTTC. The J gene is TRBJ1-2, the V gene TRBV29-1; D remains ambiguous. Germline V CDR1 and CDR2: SQVTM, ANQGSEA. CDR3 size: 12 residues. V was pared by 4 bases and J by 4 bases, with 10 bases between. The variable domain in full, completed from reference TRBV29-1 and TRBJ1-2, reads SAVISQKPSRDICQRGTSLTIQCQVDSQVTMMFWYRQQPGQSLTLIATANQGSEATYESGFVIDKFPISRPNLTFSTLTVSNMSPEDSSIYLCSVGSSTYGYTFGSGTRLTVV.

The chain recombines TRBV7-2 with TRBJ1-6; the D gene is possibly TRBD1 (5 bases). The CDR3 spans 17 residues. Looked up from germline, CDR1 is SGHTA and CDR2 is FQGNSA. The germline V and J ends were trimmed by 1 base and 10 bases, with 20 bases remaining between them. In nucleotides, the CDR3 is TGTGCCAGCAGCTTAGGAAGGGCAGGGCGATTTAGATCACCCCTCCACTTT. The encoded protein is CASSLGRAGRFRSPLHF.

V and J are TRBV29-1 and TRBJ2-3; D gene unclear. Germline CDR1 reads SQVTM; CDR2 reads ANQGSEA. The V end lost 0 bases, the J end lost 3 bases, and 4 bases lay between the germline ends. This CDR3 is 12 amino acids long. The CDR3 loop reads CSVEEYTDTQYF. CDR3 sequence (DNA): TGCAGCGTTGAAGAATATACAGATACGCAGTATTTT.

The V call is TRBV6-5, the J call TRBJ1-2; no firm D call. The V end was cut by 6 bases, the J end by 0 bases, with 14 bases between. This CDR3 region has 15 residues. Germline V gene sequence: CDR1 MNHEY, CDR2 SVGAGI. CDR3 residues: CASSIRRGANYGYTF. CDR3 DNA: TGTGCCAGCAGCATTAGACGGGGAGCTAACTATGGCTACACCTTC.

In its sample, this clone was seen a few times. This chain links TRBV27 with TRBJ1-1; possibly TRBD1 for D (6 bases). The V gene lost 5 bases and the J gene lost 4 bases, with 14 bases spanning the gap. The CDR3 length is 14 residues. Germline CDR1 is MNHEY and CDR2 is SMNVEV (reference sequence). As DNA, the CDR3 is TGTGCCAGCAGTGTAGACAGGATCTCCACTGAAGCTTTCTTT. Protein sequence: CASSVDRISTEAFF.

This rearrangement joins TRBV7-9 to TRBJ1-4; the D is unclear. Looked up from germline, CDR1 is SEHNR and CDR2 is FQNEAQ (reference sequence). Trimming took 5 bases from V and 7 from J, leaving 5 bases between them. The CDR3 is 11 residues long. The CDR3 reads CASSRGEKLFF. The CDR3 bases are TGTGCCAGCAGCCGAGGTGAAAAACTGTTTTTT.

The rearrangement links TRBV11-2 to TRBJ1-1; D is perhaps TRBD1 (5 bases). Germline loops: CDR1 SGHAT, CDR2 FQNNGV. The CDR3 runs to 13 residues. V gave up 7 bases and J gave up 4 bases, with 13 bases separating them. The CDR3 region is CASTPGGGTEAFF. Written as DNA, the CDR3 is TGTGCCAGCACCCCAGGCGGGGGCACTGAAGCTTTCTTT.

The chain is built from TRBV5-4 and TRBJ1-4; possibly TRBD1 for D (6 bases). The CDR3 contains 15 residues. The germline V and J ends were trimmed by 1 base and 7 bases, with 14 bases remaining between them. Germline V gene data show CDR1 as SGHNT and CDR2 as YYREEE (reference sequence). The CDR3 loop reads CASSLKTGESEKLFF. CDR3 DNA: TGTGCCAGCAGCTTGAAGACAGGTGAAAGTGAAAAACTGTTTTTT.

This CDR3 reads CASSPLTGAVDTEAFF. For the CDR3, the DNA is TGTGCCAGCTCACCGCTAACAGGGGCGGTGGACACTGAAGCTTTCTTT. V and J are TRBV18 and TRBJ1-1, with 7 nucleotides matching TRBD1. The CDR3 runs 16 residues. The germline V gene encodes CDR1 KGHSH and CDR2 LQKENI. Trimming cost V 3 bases and J 3 bases; bases outside gene matches: 10.

This rearrangement joins TRBV6-6 to TRBJ2-3; 7 bases map to TRBD2. Germline values: CDR1 MNHNY, CDR2 SVGAGI (reference sequence). This CDR3 spans 12 amino acids. V lost 6 bases and J lost 8; bases outside the gene matches: 5. CDR3 nucleotide sequence: TGTGCCAGCAGCCGAAGGGAGGGTACGCAGTATTTT. It yields the protein CASSRREGTQYF.

V usage is TRBV6-6 and J usage is TRBJ2-7; 7 positions match TRBD2. The V and J ends lost 5 bases and 2 bases, in that order; junction bases with no gene match: 3. Germline V gene data show CDR1 as MNHNY and CDR2 as SVGAGI (reference sequence). The CDR3 is made up of 13 amino acids. This CDR3 is CASSAGGTYEQYF. As DNA, the CDR3 is TGTGCCAGCAGTGCCGGGGGGACCTACGAGCAGTACTTC.

The rearrangement uses TRBV5-1 and TRBJ1-5, with D unresolved. This CDR3 spans 13 amino acids. V lost 4 bases, J lost 0 bases, and 5 bases lay in between. Looked up from germline, CDR1 is SGHRS and CDR2 is YFSETQ. Here the CDR3 reads CASSQDSNQPQHF. The CDR3, as DNA: TGCGCCAGCAGCCAGGATAGCAATCAGCCCCAGCATTTT.

The chain is built from TRBV2 and TRBJ1-5; D not resolved. The ends were cut back, 7 bases at V and 9 bases at J, with 10 bases in the middle. Germline values: CDR1 SNHLY, CDR2 FYNNEI. CDR3 length: 11 residues. The chain's CDR3 is CASIGVGPQHF. The CDR3 nucleotides are TGTGCCAGCATCGGGGTAGGGCCCCAGCATTTT. The whole variable domain, remainder taken from reference TRBV2 and TRBJ1-5, is EPEVTQTPSHQVTQMGQEVILRCVPISNHLYFYWYRQILGQKVEFLVSFYNNEISEKSEIFDDQFSVERPDGSNFTLKIRSTKLEDSAMYFCASIGVGPQHFGDGTRLSIL.

The chain has TRBV5-1 and TRBJ2-5; a weak D match, TRBD1 (7 bases). Germline V gene lookup returns CDR1 SGHRS and CDR2 YFSETQ. The CDR3 length is 16 residues. The V and J ends lost 3 bases and 4 bases respectively, with 19 bases between them. CDR3 DNA sequence: TGCGCCAGCAGCTGGGGGGACAGCCCAGCGGGAGAGACCCAGTACTTC. This translates into CASSWGDSPAGETQYF.

The chain has TRBV14 and TRBJ1-2; D is unresolved. This CDR3 spans 14 amino acids. Germline CDR1 SGHDN, CDR2 FVKESK. V was cut by 0 bases and J by 8 bases, with 13 bases left in between. The DNA of the CDR3 is TGTGCCAGCAGCCAAGATCTGGGCTTCGAGGGCTACACCTTC. Translated: CASSQDLGFEGYTF.

The chain recombines TRBV19 with TRBJ2-5; D is undetermined. This CDR3 is 13 amino acids long. Germline assignment: CDR1 LNHDA and CDR2 SQIVND (reference sequence). V was shortened by 5 bases and J by 2 bases, with 9 bases between the two germline ends. CDR3 DNA sequence: TGTGCCAGTAGTTTGGGCAGACAAGAGACCCAGTACTTC. Amino acid sequence: CASSLGRQETQYF.

V usage is TRBV3-1 (or the pseudogene TRBV3-2) and J usage is TRBJ1-5; the D is unclear. This CDR3 spans 16 amino acids. V was cut by 2 bases and J by 2 bases, with 13 bases left in between. Looked up from germline, CDR1 is LGHDT and CDR2 is YNNKEL (reference sequence). The CDR3 spells CASSQSGTAGNQPQHF. DNA for the CDR3: TGTGCCAGCAGCCAATCGGGCACAGCGGGCAATCAGCCCCAGCATTTT.

This chain uses TRBV10-3 with TRBJ2-7, with 11 bases aligning to TRBD2. The CDR3 extends over 16 amino acids. Per the germline V gene, CDR1 is ENHRY and CDR2 is SYGVKD. V was clipped by 3 bases and J by 3 bases; unmatched bases: 7. CDR3 nucleotide sequence: TGTGCCATCAGTGACTATCGGACTAGCGGGTTCTACGAGCAGTACTTC. Protein product: CAISDYRTSGFYEQYF.

The chain is built from TRBV24-1 and TRBJ1-5, with a tentative D call TRBD1 (5 bases). Germline values: CDR1 KGHDR, CDR2 SFDVKD. V dropped 7 bases and J dropped 1 base, with 16 bases sitting between them. The CDR3 spans 16 residues. CDR3 loop: CATSQSSGASNQPQHF. CDR3 DNA: TGTGCCACCAGCCAAAGCAGCGGGGCGAGCAATCAGCCCCAGCATTTT.

The chain couples TRBV2 to TRBJ1-2; no reliable D call. Looked up from germline, CDR1 is SNHLY and CDR2 is FYNNEI. Trimming cost V 4 bases and J 4 bases, with 13 bases left between them. This CDR3 comprises 14 residues. The CDR3 region has the DNA TGTGCCAGCAGTGGCGGGCAGCCATCCTATGGCTACACCTTC. Its translation: CASSGGQPSYGYTF.

This clone appeared a single time. V and J are TRBV27 and TRBJ1-4; TRBD1 is a possible D gene (5 bases). V was cut by 4 bases and J by 3 bases, with 12 bases left in between. The CDR3 covers 15 residues. Per the germline V gene, CDR1 is MNHEY and CDR2 is SMNVEV (reference sequence). The CDR3 sequence: CASSSRGNANEKLFF. In DNA, the CDR3 is TGTGCCAGCAGTTCGCGGGGGAACGCTAATGAAAAACTGTTTTTT.

The V and J genes are TRBV11-2 and TRBJ2-3; D not resolved. V lost 1 base, J lost 6 bases, and 8 bases lay in between. Germline V gene lookup returns CDR1 SGHAT and CDR2 FQNNGV. The CDR3 is made up of 13 amino acids. The DNA for the CDR3 is TGTGCCAGCAGCTTAGGGTTACGGGATACGCAGTATTTT. Translation: CASSLGLRDTQYF.

The chain employs TRBV5-1 and TRBJ2-7, with TRBD2 identical over 8 bases. The germline V gene encodes CDR1 SGHRS and CDR2 YFSETQ. The CDR3 has 15 amino acids. The V and J ends lost 2 bases and 2 bases, in that order; junction bases with no gene match: 6. CDR3 in DNA: TGCGCCAGCAGCTTTAGGCTAGCGGGTACCTACGAGCAGTACTTC. It specifies CASSFRLAGTYEQYF.

The V and J genes are TRBV15 and TRBJ2-1; tentative D call: TRBD2 (5 bases). This CDR3 comprises 13 residues. The germline CDR1 and CDR2 sequences are LNHNV and YYDKDF (reference sequence). V lost 5 bases and J 9 bases, leaving 14 bases between the germline ends. The CDR3 bases are TGTGCCACCAGCCTTCTGAGAAGCGGTGAGCAGTTCTTC. Amino acid sequence: CATSLLRSGEQFF.

CDR3 nucleotides: TGCAGCGTTCGGGTTAACTATGGCTACACCTTC. The encoded protein is CSVRVNYGYTF. The J gene is TRBJ1-2, the V gene TRBV29-1; no clear D gene. CDR3 size: 11 residues. The germline V gene encodes CDR1 SQVTM and CDR2 ANQGSEA. V was cut by 5 bases and J by 1 base, with 5 bases left in between.

The CDR3 loop is CAWSVANRVGGYTF. For the CDR3, the DNA is TGTGCCTGGAGTGTTGCGAACAGGGTAGGCGGCTACACCTTC. The gene calls are TRBV30 and TRBJ1-2; D may be TRBD1 (6 bases). V lost 0 bases to trimming and J lost 8 bases, with 16 bases between them. This CDR3 is built from 14 residues. The germline CDR1 and CDR2 sequences are GTSNPN and SVGIG (reference sequence).